What follows describes a single T cell receptor beta chain. No antigen is known for it. An equimolar mix of two oligonucleotides served as the beta constant-region primer for TRBC1 and TRBC2. Ligated cDNA was amplified by four rounds of PCR with nested alpha and beta constant-region primers and SP2. The cDNA 3' end received a ligated single-stranded oligonucleotide carrying the SP2 primer and a 12-nucleotide UMI. TCRdb itself ran the UMI-ligation and nested PCR reads through MiXCR, one entry per CDR3 protein. Altogether over 100,000 distinct CDR3 sequences are present, 36% being singletons, with the ten largest covering less than 1%. This sample was taken from a study of naive and memory T cell subsets. The CDR3 is made up of 11 amino acids. CDR1 and CDR2 (germline): MDHEN, SYDVKM. Trimming stripped 5 bases from V and 3 bases from J, with 5 bases between. Study results and limitations: Over 85% of naive TCR sequences appeared only once, unlike memory subsets.

Cells stained for CD3, CD4, CD8, CD45RA and CD27 were sorted into four subsets. The rearrangement links TRBV28 to TRBJ2-7, with D unresolved. The source is a human donor in good health. The sequenced material came from central memory CD4+ T cells from blood. CDR3 bases: TGTGCCAGCAGTCCCTTCTACGAGCAGTACTTC. It yields the protein CASSPFYEQYF.